Listed below are T cell receptor beta chains from one sample, sequenced in a study of radiotherapy plus CTLA-4 blockade in lung cancer. Sequencing used immunoSEQ multiplex PCR; TCRdb keeps in-frame clones, though not all of them. In the table there are over 80,000 clones, 85% to 90% of which are singletons. The sample here was peripheral blood, taken from a patient treated with radiotherapy plus ipilimumab. These receptors were taken from a human donor with non-small cell lung cancer that progressed on radiotherapy plus ipilimumab. Both conserved end residues are part of each CDR3. The D gene is left open where the match is weak. Clone size is given for some rows only: seen once, a few or many times, or a class if the clone is expanded.

TRBV19	-	-	TRBJ1-3	CASSPETGLLSGNTIYF	TGTGCCAGTAGTCCTGAGACAGGACTACTCTCTGGAAACACCATATATTTT
TRBV19	-	-	TRBJ1-1	CASSIDAGTTEAFF	TGTGCCAGTAGTATAGATGCAGGGACCACTGAAGCTTTCTTT
TRBV25-1	-	-	TRBJ2-7	CARTSEQYF	TGTGCCCGAACGTCAGAGCAGTACTTC
TRBV6-5	-	TRBD1	TRBJ1-1	CASSFTRGQAFF	TGTGCCAGCAGTTTTACCAGGGGGCAGGCTTTCTTT
TRBV5-6	few	TRBD2	TRBJ2-3	CASSSTSGLSTDTQYF	TGTGCCAGCAGCTCCACTAGCGGGCTTAGCACAGATACGCAGTATTTT
TRBV6-1	-	TRBD2	TRBJ2-3	CAIFLADSTDTQCF	TGTGCCATCTTCCTAGCGGATAGCACAGATACGCAGTGTTTT
TRBV27	-	TRBD2	TRBJ2-2	CASSLSRLAGPRGTGELFF	TGTGCCAGCAGTTTATCGCGGCTAGCGGGACCCCGGGGAACCGGGGAGCTGTTTTTT
TRBV7-3	few	-	TRBJ1-1	CASSLIRVNTEAFF	TGTGCCAGCAGCTTAATTAGAGTGAACACTGAAGCTTTCTTT
TRBV5-4	few	TRBD1	TRBJ2-3	CASSWTGGSDTQYF	TGTGCCAGCAGCTGGACAGGGGGCAGCGATACGCAGTATTTT
TRBV4-1	-	-	TRBJ1-3	CASSQSRGSGNTIYF	TGCGCCAGCAGCCAATCTAGGGGGTCTGGAAACACCATATATTTT
TRBV19	-	TRBD1	TRBJ1-5	CASSIGQGANQPQHF	TGTGCCAGTAGTATAGGACAGGGGGCGAATCAGCCCCAGCATTTT
TRBV19	-	TRBD2	TRBJ2-7	CASSKARGGSTYEQYF	TGTGCCAGTAGTAAGGCCCGGGGGGGGAGTACCTACGAGCAGTACTTC
TRBV27	-	TRBD1	TRBJ2-7	CASSPQPDRGYEQYF	TGTGCCAGCAGTCCCCAACCGGACAGGGGCTACGAGCAGTACTTC
TRBV7-2	-	TRBD1	TRBJ2-7	CASSFVRGLSYEQYF	TGTGCCAGCAGCTTCGTCAGGGGGCTCTCCTACGAGCAGTACTTC
TRBV19	-	-	TRBJ2-1	CASTPGGPVPGDEQFF	TGTGCCAGTACCCCGGGGGGCCCCGTGCCGGGGGATGAGCAGTTCTTC
TRBV11-2	-	-	TRBJ2-5	CASSLDLGGAAETQYF	TGTGCCAGCAGCTTAGATCTTGGGGGGGCTGCGGAGACCCAGTACTTC
TRBV7-6	-	-	TRBJ2-2	CASSLQGTNTGELFF	TGTGCCAGCAGCCTACAGGGCACGAACACCGGGGAGCTGTTTTTT
TRBV10-3	-	-	TRBJ1-1	CAISGVGGGHTEAFF	TGTGCCATCAGTGGGGTAGGCGGGGGGCACACTGAAGCTTTCTTT
TRBV6-1	-	-	TRBJ1-6	CASRTDMTGSPLHF	TGTGCCAGCAGAACCGACATGACCGGTTCACCCCTCCACTTT
TRBV4-1	-	-	TRBJ2-1	CASSLGEASYNEQFF	TGCGCCAGCAGCCTCGGGGAGGCGTCCTACAATGAGCAGTTCTTC
TRBV7-9	few	-	TRBJ2-7	CASSRTGGNYEQYF	TGTGCCAGCAGCCGTACGGGCGGGAACTACGAGCAGTACTTC
TRBV27	-	TRBD2	TRBJ2-1	CASSLSLAGGNEQFF	TGTGCCAGCAGTTTAAGCCTAGCGGGGGGCAATGAGCAGTTCTTC
TRBV6-4	-	-	TRBJ2-2	CASSAESTGELFF	TGTGCCAGCAGTGCTGAGAGCACCGGGGAGCTGTTTTTT
TRBV15	few	-	TRBJ2-1	CATSGLADSYNEQFF	TGTGCCACCAGCGGGTTAGCGGACTCCTACAATGAGCAGTTCTTC
TRBV7-9	-	-	TRBJ2-3	CASSLQGATDTQYF	TGTGCCAGCAGCCTACAGGGTGCAACAGATACGCAGTATTTT
TRBV6-5	-	-	TRBJ1-2	CASSYSSGSANYGYTF	TGTGCCAGCAGTTACTCGTCAGGGTCCGCTAACTATGGCTACACCTTC
TRBV9	-	TRBD1	TRBJ1-5	CASSVQGAGPQHF	TGTGCCAGCAGCGTGCAGGGGGCAGGGCCCCAGCATTTT
TRBV5-6	-	-	TRBJ1-1	CASRLIDGAEAFF	TGTGCCAGCAGACTCATTGACGGCGCTGAAGCTTTCTTT
TRBV6-5	once	-	TRBJ1-2	CASSYSSSGARDGYTF	TGTGCCAGCAGTTACTCCTCATCAGGGGCCCGGGATGGCTACACCTTC
TRBV2	-	-	TRBJ1-2	CASSDLGRVIEGYTF	TGTGCCAGCAGTGATTTAGGGCGGGTAATAGAGGGCTACACCTTC
TRBV4-3	-	-	TRBJ2-7	CASSQDMGPYEQYF	TGCGCCAGCAGCCAAGATATGGGCCCTTACGAGCAGTACTTC
TRBV5-4	-	TRBD1	TRBJ1-1	CASSWDRANTEAFF	TGTGCCAGCAGCTGGGACAGGGCGAACACTGAAGCTTTCTTT
TRBV9	-	-	TRBJ1-2	CASNPGHLYGYTF	TGTGCCAGCAACCCGGGACACCTCTATGGCTACACCTTC
TRBV30	-	-	TRBJ1-2	CAWSEPPWTGGHGYTF	TGTGCCTGGAGTGAACCCCCTTGGACGGGGGGCCATGGCTACACCTTC
TRBV19	-	TRBD1	TRBJ1-6	CASSEDRGYNSPLHF	TGTGCCAGTAGTGAGGACAGGGGCTATAATTCACCCCTCCACTTT
TRBV19	once	TRBD1	TRBJ2-3	CASSISTGGTTTDTQYF	TGTGCCAGTAGTATATCGACAGGGGGCACGACCACAGATACGCAGTATTTT
TRBV28	-	-	TRBJ1-5	CASRQTGSQPQHF	TGTGCCAGCAGACAAACAGGGTCTCAGCCCCAGCATTTT
TRBV7-6	-	-	TRBJ1-5	CASSRDSNQPQHF	TGTGCCAGCAGCCGGGACAGCAATCAGCCCCAGCATTTT
TRBV11-3	-	TRBD2	TRBJ2-7	CASSFFSGNSYEQYF	TGTGCCAGCAGCTTCTTTAGCGGGAACTCCTACGAGCAGTACTTC
TRBV19	once	-	TRBJ2-7	CASSIGDPNIYEQYF	TGTGCCAGTAGTATAGGGGACCCGAACATTTACGAGCAGTACTTC
TRBV6-5	-	TRBD2	TRBJ2-7	CASSIAGSYEQYF	TGTGCCAGCAGTATAGCGGGATCTTACGAGCAGTACTTC
TRBV5-5	-	-	TRBJ1-2	CASSLLSNYGYTF	TGTGCCAGCAGCTTGCTCAGCAACTATGGCTACACCTTC
TRBV19	-	-	TRBJ1-4	CASSGTGFGEKLFF	TGTGCCAGTAGCGGAACAGGTTTCGGGGAAAAACTGTTTTTT
TRBV13	-	-	TRBJ1-6	CASRGQPNSPLHF	TGTGCCAGTCGAGGACAGCCTAATTCACCCCTCCACTTT
TRBV29-1	-	-	TRBJ2-2	CSVDAKNTGELFF	TGCAGCGTTGATGCCAAGAACACCGGGGAGCTGTTTTTT